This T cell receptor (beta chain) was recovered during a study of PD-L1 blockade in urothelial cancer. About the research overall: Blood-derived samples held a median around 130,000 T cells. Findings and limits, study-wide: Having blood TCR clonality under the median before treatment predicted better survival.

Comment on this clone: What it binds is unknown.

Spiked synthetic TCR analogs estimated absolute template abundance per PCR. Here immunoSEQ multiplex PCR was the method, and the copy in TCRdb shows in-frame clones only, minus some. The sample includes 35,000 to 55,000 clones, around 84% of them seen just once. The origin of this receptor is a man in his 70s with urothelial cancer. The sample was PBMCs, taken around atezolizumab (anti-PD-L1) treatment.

The CDR3 sequence: CASSEPYTGGYEQYF. The CDR3 bases are TGTGCCAGCAGTGAACCTTATACAGGGGGATACGAGCAGTACTTC. This sequence joins TRBV25-1 and TRBJ2-7, with 8 bases lining up with TRBD1. Germline V lookup: CDR1 MGHDK, CDR2 SYGVNS. This CDR3 is built from 15 residues. With 2 bases clipped from V and 4 bases from J, the junction kept 7 bases outside the gene matches.